The T cell receptor beta chain under discussion was sequenced for a study of shared clonotypes between healthy human individuals. Turning to the study itself: The plates for each donor numbered three CD4 naive, three CD4 memory, two CD8 naive and one CD8 memory.

CD8 cells regarded as naive lacked CD45RO, were positively chosen for CCR7, and omitted terminally differentiated effector memory CD45RA+ cells. All donors were healthy HIV-negative adults lacking recent acute infections or vaccinations. Original analysis: Junction-only sequences without quality scores were provided by ImmunoSEQ, so filtering was different. Libraries were prepared by immunoSEQ multiplex PCR; TCRdb keeps only in-frame clonotypes and omits some of them. Clonal size and the V and J genes are those of that table, whereas D and trimming came from the DNA. The table has some 1,900,000 clones, over 85% seen once. Points from the study as a whole: In the sorted subsets, rarefaction showed sequencing was incomplete despite large depth.

With regard to this clone: No antigen is known for it.

This TCR came from a man younger than 35 in good health. Material for sequencing was naive CD8+ T cells sorted from blood.

The CDR3 here is CASRDFTYEQYF. Here the CDR3 DNA reads TGTGCCAGCAGGGACTTTACCTACGAGCAGTACTTC. The chain carries TRBV27 and TRBJ2-7; perhaps TRBD2 as D (5 bases). The CDR3 covers 12 residues. V gave up 6 bases and J gave up 2 bases, with 8 bases separating them. Germline CDR1 reads MNHEY; CDR2 reads SMNVEV (reference sequence).